The 23 T cell receptor beta chains given below trace back to one sample, sequenced in a study of a mutant IDH1 vaccine in newly diagnosed glioma. The time point: week 35, safety follow-up. Vaccination used 300 ug of mutant IDH1 20-mer peptide per dose, with topical imiquimod. The repertoire was sequenced with immunoSEQ multiplex PCR; TCRdb's copy has only in-frame clones and lacks some. The sample holds just over 65,000 clones, around 82% seen once. No antigen is known for these receptors. Sequences were derived from PBMCs, sampled from a glioma patient whose treatment included an IDH1 peptide vaccine. The receptor set was obtained from a man younger than 35 with glioma.

The genes are TRBV5-1 and TRBJ1-1; D perhaps matches TRBD1 (6 bases). Trimming pared 4 bases from V and 7 bases from J, leaving 14 bases between. This CDR3 has 13 amino acids. Germline loops: CDR1 SGHRS, CDR2 YFSETQ. CDR3 bases: TGCGCCAGCAGCCCTGGACAGAATGTTGAAGCTTTCTTT. Residues: CASSPGQNVEAFF.

The chain carries TRBV7-2 and TRBJ2-5; weak D call: TRBD1 (7 bases). Germline assignment: CDR1 SGHTA and CDR2 FQGNSA. V gave up 1 base and J gave up 5 bases, with 17 bases separating them. This CDR3 is built from 16 residues. The DNA for the CDR3 is TGTGCCAGCAGCTTAGAATTAGCTCCAGGGGGGGAGACCCAGTACTTC. As protein: CASSLELAPGGETQYF.

The CDR3 protein is CASSLGTSVYNEQFF. For the CDR3, the DNA is TGTGCCAGCAGCTTAGGGACTAGCGTTTACAATGAGCAGTTCTTC. The rearrangement joins TRBV5-8 to TRBJ2-1; the match to TRBD2 covers 10 bases. Germline V gene sequence: CDR1 SGHTS, CDR2 YDEGEE. The V gene end was trimmed by 2 bases and the J gene end by 4 bases; junction bases not matched to a gene: 3. The CDR3 runs 15 residues. Full variable domain (outside the CDR3, taken from reference TRBV5-8 and TRBJ2-1): EAGVTQSPTHLIKTRGQQATLRCSPISGHTSVYWYQQALGLGLQFLLWYDEGEERNRGNFPPRFSGRQFPNYSSELNVNALELEDSALYLCASSLGTSVYNEQFFGPGTRLTVL.

The V and J genes are TRBV5-4 and TRBJ2-7; 8 bases are shared with TRBD1. The CDR3 spans 16 residues. The germline V gene has CDR1 SGHNT and CDR2 YYREEE (reference sequence). V lost 0 bases, J lost 3 bases, and 8 bases stayed unmatched. Written as DNA, the CDR3 is TGTGCCAGCAGCTTGGGGACAGGGATGCTGAACTACGAGCAGTACTTC. Protein sequence: CASSLGTGMLNYEQYF. The full variable domain, with the rest looked up from reference TRBV5-4 and TRBJ2-7, is ETGVTQSPTHLIKTRGQQVTLRCSSQSGHNTVSWYQQALGQGPQFIFQYYREEENGRGNFPPRFSGLQFPNYSSELNVNALELDDSALYLCASSLGTGMLNYEQYFGPGTRLTVT.

The chain couples TRBV6-5 to TRBJ2-3; D is unresolved. Trimming removed 7 bases at V and 3 bases at J, with 8 bases between. Germline V CDR1 and CDR2: MNHEY, SVGAGI. CDR3 length: 12 amino acids. CDR3 amino acids: CASISTTDTQYF. CDR3 nucleotides: TGTGCCAGCATTTCTACGACAGATACGCAGTATTTT.

V gene TRBV14 combines with J gene TRBJ1-1; perhaps TRBD1 as D (6 bases). The CDR3 runs to 13 residues. The V end was cut by 0 bases, the J end by 11 bases, with 13 bases between. The germline V gene encodes CDR1 SGHDN and CDR2 FVKESK. The CDR3 is CASSQDNTGRAFF. The CDR3 nucleotides are TGTGCCAGCAGCCAAGACAACACAGGGCGGGCTTTCTTT.

The chain has TRBV7-9 and TRBJ2-7; 10 bases align to TRBD1. With 5 bases clipped from V and 4 bases from J, the junction kept 5 bases outside the gene matches. This CDR3 spans 14 amino acids. The germline V gene encodes CDR1 SEHNR and CDR2 FQNEAQ (reference sequence). The CDR3 bases are TGTGCCAGCAGCCTAAGACAGGGGGCTTACGAGCAGTACTTC. Protein sequence: CASSLRQGAYEQYF. Using reference TRBV7-9 and TRBJ2-7 for the parts outside the CDR3, the full variable domain is DTGVSQNPRHKITKRGQNVTFRCDPISEHNRLYWYRQTLGQGPEFLTYFQNEAQLEKSRLLSDRFSAERPKGSFSTLEIQRTEQGDSAMYLCASSLRQGAYEQYFGPGTRLTVT.

The rearrangement uses TRBV4-1 and TRBJ1-1; D is possibly TRBD1 (5 bases). The germline V gene has CDR1 MGHRA and CDR2 YSYEKL. CDR3 length: 15 amino acids. With 0 bases removed from V and 4 bases from J, the gap between germline ends came to 12 bases. In DNA, the CDR3 is TGCGCCAGCAGCCAAGAGGGGGGGTTTCTCACTGAAGCTTTCTTT. Its protein product is CASSQEGGFLTEAFF.

The chain couples TRBV4-2 to TRBJ1-4; D gene uncertain. Germline V gene data show CDR1 as LGHNA and CDR2 as YNFKEQ. This CDR3 comprises 12 residues. With 0 bases removed from V and 13 bases from J, the gap between germline ends came to 9 bases. The CDR3 loop is CASSQDSRRLFF. CDR3 sequence (DNA): TGTGCCAGCAGCCAAGATTCGAGACGACTGTTTTTT.

J is TRBJ2-1 and V is TRBV12-5, with 13 positions matching TRBD2. V lost 5 bases, J lost 13 bases, and 23 bases stayed unmatched. The length of the CDR3 is 19 residues. Germline V gives CDR1 LGHNT, CDR2 FRNRAP. As DNA, the CDR3 is TGTGCTAGTGGTCGGATTGGGACTAGCGGGGTGCACCCACCGCTTGTTCAGTTCTTC. Translated, it gives CASGRIGTSGVHPPLVQFF.

The chain is built from TRBV5-6 and TRBJ2-1; D is uncertain. V was shortened by 5 bases and J by 7 bases, with 10 bases between the two germline ends. The V gene's germline CDR1 is SGHDT and CDR2 YYEEEE. The CDR3 length is 12 residues. The CDR3 here is CASSPVSNEQFF. CDR3 nucleotides: TGTGCCAGCAGTCCCGTTTCGAATGAGCAGTTCTTC.

The J gene is TRBJ1-5, the V gene TRBV21-1; the table's D call, TRBD1, has no DNA check behind it. TRBV21-1 is noted as a pseudogene. The CDR3 sequence is 16 residues long. The CDR3 loop reads CASSKEPVLSNQPQHF. DNA for the CDR3: TGTGCCAGCAGCAAAGAACCAGTCCTTAGCAATCAGCCCCAGCATTTT.

The chain joins TRBV6-5 to TRBJ1-2; D is unclear. The CDR3 totals 14 residues. Germline V lookup: CDR1 MNHEY, CDR2 SVGAGI. The V end lost 8 bases, the J end lost 3 bases, and 16 bases lay between the germline ends. The CDR3 region has the DNA TGTGCCAGCTTGGCTACGTGGACGGACTATGGCTACACCTTC. Its translation is CASLATWTDYGYTF.

The rearrangement links TRBV6-1 to TRBJ1-4, with D unclear. This CDR3 contains 15 residues. Germline V gives CDR1 MNHNS, CDR2 SASEGT. The V and J ends lost 5 bases and 4 bases respectively, with 14 bases between them. The CDR3 DNA is TGTGCCAGCAGTCCTACACTGACCATTAATGAAAAACTGTTTTTT. Protein: CASSPTLTINEKLFF.

The chain recombines TRBV7-2 with TRBJ2-7, with D possibly being TRBD1 or TRBD2 (5 bases each). Germline assignment: CDR1 SGHTA and CDR2 FQGNSA. Trimming stripped 5 bases from V and 2 bases from J, with 10 bases between. The CDR3 covers 13 residues. The CDR3 region is CASSAGTAYEQYF. The CDR3 region has the DNA TGTGCCAGCAGCGCCGGGACCGCCTACGAGCAGTACTTC.

The chain joins TRBV6-6 to TRBJ2-2, with 8 bases that match TRBD1. This CDR3 contains 15 residues. V was clipped by 5 bases and J by 0 bases; unmatched bases: 2. The V gene's germline CDR1 is MNHNY and CDR2 SVGAGI (reference sequence). This CDR3 reads CASSKQGANTGELFF. CDR3 nucleotide sequence: TGTGCCAGCAGTAAACAGGGGGCGAACACCGGGGAGCTGTTTTTT.

The chain joins TRBV27 to TRBJ1-2; a possible D gene is TRBD1 (6 bases). CDR3 length: 14 amino acids. Germline lookup yields CDR1 MNHEY and CDR2 SMNVEV (reference sequence). V lost 5 bases and J 0 bases, leaving 10 bases between the germline ends. CDR3 amino acids: CASSTYRANYGYTF. As DNA, the CDR3 is TGTGCCAGCAGTACCTACAGGGCTAACTATGGCTACACCTTC.

The rearrangement links TRBV19 to TRBJ1-2, with 8 positions matching TRBD1. The CDR3 has 13 residues. V gave up 6 bases and J gave up 3 bases; unmatched junction bases: 3. Germline V gene data show CDR1 as LNHDA and CDR2 as SQIVND (reference sequence). CDR3 sequence reads: CASSVTGDYGYTF. CDR3 nucleotides: TGTGCCAGTAGCGTGACAGGGGACTATGGCTACACCTTC.

CDR3 DNA: TGTGCCAGCAGCCCGACCCCTTACAATGAGCAGTTCTTC. Translated, it gives CASSPTPYNEQFF. The chain links TRBV5-4 to TRBJ2-1, with D uncertain. The CDR3 extends over 13 amino acids. V was pared by 4 bases and J by 4 bases, with 9 bases between. Germline loops: CDR1 SGHNT, CDR2 YYREEE (reference sequence).

The chain links TRBV7-9 to TRBJ1-1; a weak D match, TRBD1 (5 bases). V was clipped by 6 bases and J by 6 bases, with 14 bases between them. Germline values: CDR1 SEHNR, CDR2 FQNEAQ (reference sequence). CDR3 length: 13 amino acids. The chain's CDR3 is CASRPGTASEAFF. In nucleotides, the CDR3 is TGTGCCAGCAGACCCGGGACGGCCTCTGAAGCTTTCTTT.

The chain employs TRBV19 and TRBJ1-4, with D possibly TRBD1 on 5 matching bases. The CDR3 has 17 amino acids. Germline CDR1 is LNHDA and CDR2 is SQIVND (reference sequence). Trimming stripped 5 bases from V and 0 bases from J, with 16 bases between. The CDR3 DNA sequence: TGTGCCAGTAGTCTTCCAGGGAACCGTGCAACTAATGAAAAACTGTTTTTT. Its translation is CASSLPGNRATNEKLFF. The full variable domain, rest sourced from reference TRBV19 and TRBJ1-4, is DGGITQSPKYLFRKEGQNVTLSCEQNLNHDAMYWYRQDPGQGLRLIYYSQIVNDFQKGDIAEGYSVSREKKESFPLTVTSAQKNPTAFYLCASSLPGNRATNEKLFFGSGTQLSVL.

This rearrangement joins TRBV4-1 to TRBJ2-1; 9 positions agree with TRBD2. The CDR3 has 17 amino acids. V gave up 0 bases and J gave up 8 bases; unmatched junction bases: 11. CDR1 MGHRA and CDR2 YSYEKL come from the germline V gene. CDR3 sequence (DNA): TGCGCCAGCAGCCAAGATACAGGTGGCGGGGGGGGCTATGAGCAGTTCTTC. This codes for CASSQDTGGGGGYEQFF.

The gene calls are TRBV5-1 and TRBJ2-7, with TRBD2 matching over 9 bases. The germline V gene encodes CDR1 SGHRS and CDR2 YFSETQ. The CDR3 runs 14 residues. Trimming cost V 8 bases and J 3 bases; bases outside gene matches: 9. This chain's CDR3 is CASRSTSGDYEQYF. In DNA form, the CDR3 reads TGCGCCAGTCGCTCGACTAGCGGAGACTACGAGCAGTACTTC.